This T cell receptor (beta chain) was identified in a study of blood T cells in healthy people across ages. Using a J-beta primer mix together with a sample-barcoded 5' primer, a second PCR was run for roughly 7 to 12 cycles. Tagging of each cDNA molecule was performed by a template-switch adaptor with 12 random nucleotides. No fewer than 3 million CDR3-containing paired-end reads came from each sample. TCRdb re-called the 5' RACE reads with MiXCR, one entry per CDR3 protein. The profile covers about 970,000 distinct CDR3 sequences, with 51% appearing a single time and 20% to 25% taken by the ten largest. With each sample, at least 5 micrograms of total RNA were extracted. Germline CDR1 is MDHEN and CDR2 is SYDVKM. The length of the CDR3 is 15 residues. V lost 6 bases to trimming and J lost 1 base; unmatched junction nucleotides: 8. This clonotype was observed many times.

What was sequenced was blood. This receptor was obtained from a woman aged 60-75 years in good health. The V call is TRBV28, the J call TRBJ2-7; 8 bases match TRBD2. CDR3 sequence (DNA): TGTGCCAGCAGCTTAAGCGCTAGCGGGTCCTACGAGCAGTACTTC. Translated: CASSLSASGSYEQYF. Together with reference TRBV28 and TRBJ2-7, the CDR3 gives the full variable domain: DVKVTQSSRYLVKRTGEKVFLECVQDMDHENMFWYRQDPGLGLRLIYFSYDVKMKEKGDIPEGYSVSREKKERFSLILESASTNQTSMYLCASSLSASGSYEQYFGPGTRLTVT.